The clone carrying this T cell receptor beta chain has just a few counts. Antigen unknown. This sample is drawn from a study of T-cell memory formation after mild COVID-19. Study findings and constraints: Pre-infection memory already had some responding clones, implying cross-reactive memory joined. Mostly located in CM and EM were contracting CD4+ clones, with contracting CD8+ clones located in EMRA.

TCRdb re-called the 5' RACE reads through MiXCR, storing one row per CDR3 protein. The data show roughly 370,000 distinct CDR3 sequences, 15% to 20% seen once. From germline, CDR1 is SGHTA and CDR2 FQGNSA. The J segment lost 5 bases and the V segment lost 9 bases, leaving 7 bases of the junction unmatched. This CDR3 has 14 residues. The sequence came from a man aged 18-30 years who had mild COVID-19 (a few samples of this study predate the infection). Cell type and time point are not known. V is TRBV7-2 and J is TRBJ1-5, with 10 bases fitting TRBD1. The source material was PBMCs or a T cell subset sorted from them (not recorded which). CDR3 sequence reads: CASARTGGDQPQHF. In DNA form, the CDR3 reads TGTGCCAGTGCACGGACAGGGGGGGATCAGCCCCAGCATTTT. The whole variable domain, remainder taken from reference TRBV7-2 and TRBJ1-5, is GAGVSQSPSNKVTEKGKDVELRCDPISGHTALYWYRQSLGQGLEFLIYFQGNSAPDKSGLPSDRFSAERTGGSVSTLTIQRTQQEDSAVYLCASARTGGDQPQHFGDGTRLSIL.